A single sample is the source of the 27 T cell receptor beta chains below, sequenced in a study of T cells after yellow fever vaccination. TCRdb re-called the 5' RACE reads through MiXCR, storing one row per CDR3 protein. The sample consists of some 400,000 distinct CDR3 sequences, roughly 20% of them appearing once. This specimen was PBMCs, taken before the yellow fever booster vaccination. The receptors stem from a man aged 18 to 29 who received the YFV17D yellow fever vaccine.

CDR3 in DNA: TGTGCCAGCAGCCCCGGGTGGGATGGCTACACCTTC. Translating it yields CASSPGWDGYTF. The chain carries TRBV7-9 and TRBJ1-2; D uncertain. Germline-derived CDR1 and CDR2 are SEHNR and FQNEAQ (reference sequence). V dropped 5 bases and J dropped 6 bases, with 10 bases sitting between them. The CDR3 extends over 12 amino acids.

This clonotype was seen more than once but under ten times. The chain links TRBV6-5 to TRBJ1-1; 9 bases align to TRBD1. The CDR3 runs 12 residues. Germline assignment: CDR1 MNHEY and CDR2 SVGAGI. The junction had 6 bases not matched to a gene; V was cut back by 5 bases and J by 11 bases. The CDR3 here is CASSPDRGAAFF. The CDR3 DNA reads TGTGCCAGCAGTCCCGACAGGGGGGCCGCTTTCTTT.

The chain employs TRBV7-9 and TRBJ2-1, with D unresolved. The length of the CDR3 is 15 residues. The V and J ends lost 4 bases and 4 bases respectively, with 14 bases between them. Germline loops: CDR1 SEHNR, CDR2 FQNEAQ (reference sequence). The CDR3 bases are TGTGCCAGCAGCTACGGTCGGGCTCCGTACAATGAGCAGTTCTTC. This translates into CASSYGRAPYNEQFF.

The gene calls are TRBV6-5 and TRBJ2-5; 12 nucleotides match TRBD2. The V gene end was trimmed by 1 base and the J gene end by 6 bases; junction bases not matched to a gene: 6. Germline V gives CDR1 MNHEY, CDR2 SVGAGI. The CDR3 is made up of 16 amino acids. CDR3 sequence reads: CASSYWLAGGQQTQYF. Written as DNA, the CDR3 is TGTGCCAGCAGTTACTGGCTAGCGGGGGGGCAGCAGACCCAGTACTTC.

This clonotype appeared once. This chain uses TRBV6-5 with TRBJ2-7; the match to TRBD1 covers 11 bases. The CDR3 has 15 amino acids. CDR1 and CDR2 (germline): MNHEY, SVGAGI. Trimming at V came to 0 bases and at J to 3 bases, leaving 1 base not matched to a gene. CDR3 sequence (DNA): TGTGCCAGCAGTTACTCGGGACAGGGGGGCTACGAGCAGTACTTC. Translating gives CASSYSGQGGYEQYF.

The chain links TRBV5-4 to TRBJ2-4; 7 bases are a match to TRBD1. The CDR3 covers 15 residues. Germline V gene data show CDR1 as SGHNT and CDR2 as YYREEE (reference sequence). V dropped 4 bases and J dropped 6; count of bases not matched to a gene: 10. The DNA for the CDR3 is TGTGCCAGCAGCCTTGACAGGGTTCAGGCAAACATTCAGTACTTC. Protein: CASSLDRVQANIQYF.

CDR3 bases: TGTGCCAGCAGTTACGCACAGGGAGATGAGTACTTC. This translates into CASSYAQGDEYF. The chain couples TRBV6-6 to TRBJ2-4, with TRBD1 as a possible D gene (6 bases). Germline V gives CDR1 MNHNY, CDR2 SVGAGI (reference sequence). This CDR3 region has 12 residues. V was trimmed by 2 bases and J by 14 bases, leaving 13 bases between them.

In its sample, this clonotype was seen a few times. The rearrangement joins TRBV6-5 to TRBJ1-3; TRBD1 might be the D (5 bases). The CDR3 has 13 amino acids. Trimming stripped 4 bases from V and 4 bases from J, with 8 bases between. From germline, CDR1 is MNHEY and CDR2 SVGAGI. The CDR3 region has the DNA TGTGCCAGCAGTTCTAAGGGGGGAAACACCATATATTTT. Its translation: CASSSKGGNTIYF.

The genes are TRBV12-3 or TRBV12-4 and TRBJ2-5, with D tentatively TRBD2 (5 bases). This CDR3 contains 14 residues. V shed 2 bases and J shed 3 bases, with 10 bases lying between them. CDR3 in DNA: TGTGCCAGCAGTTTACGTCCCGGGAAAGAGACCCAGTACTTC. As protein: CASSLRPGKETQYF.

The chain links TRBV7-9 to TRBJ2-3; possibly TRBD1 for D (5 bases). The CDR3 consists of 14 residues. Germline CDR1 SEHNR, CDR2 FQNEAQ (reference sequence). V was shortened by 5 bases and J by 4 bases, with 13 bases between the two germline ends. The CDR3 loop is CASSPALGADTQYF. The CDR3 coding sequence is TGTGCCAGCAGCCCCGCCTTAGGGGCAGATACGCAGTATTTT. Combining the CDR3 with reference TRBV7-9 and TRBJ2-3 gives the whole variable domain DTGVSQNPRHKITKRGQNVTFRCDPISEHNRLYWYRQTLGQGPEFLTYFQNEAQLEKSRLLSDRFSAERPKGSFSTLEIQRTEQGDSAMYLCASSPALGADTQYFGPGTRLTVL.

The chain uses TRBV12-3 or TRBV12-4 and TRBJ1-6; the D is unclear. The CDR3 totals 11 residues. Trimming removed 8 bases at V and 7 bases at J, with 6 bases between. In nucleotides, the CDR3 is TGTGCCAGCGGGATCAATTCACCCCTCCACTTT. Its translation: CASGINSPLHF.

This chain connects TRBV27 to TRBJ2-1, with D maybe TRBD2 (5 bases). Germline CDR1 is MNHEY and CDR2 is SMNVEV (reference sequence). Trimming removed 4 bases from V and 2 bases from J, with 18 bases in between. This CDR3 is 17 amino acids long. The CDR3 sequence: CASSYGESVGAYNEQFF. The DNA of the CDR3 is TGTGCCAGCAGTTATGGGGAGTCGGTAGGTGCCTACAATGAGCAGTTCTTC.

Ten or more counts support this clonotype. The rearrangement uses TRBV4-3 and TRBJ2-5, with D perhaps TRBD1 or TRBD2 (5 bases each). V shed 0 bases and J shed 5 bases, with 16 bases lying between them. The CDR3 extends over 16 amino acids. Germline V CDR1 and CDR2: LGHNA, YSLEER. CDR3 coding DNA: TGCGCCAGCAGCCAAGATGGTCGGGGCAGGGAGGAGACCCAGTACTTC. Protein sequence: CASSQDGRGREETQYF.

The sample holds a few counts of this clonotype. The chain is built from TRBV14 and TRBJ2-5, with D perhaps being TRBD1 or TRBD2 (5 bases each). The CDR3 extends over 15 amino acids. The germline V gene has CDR1 SGHDN and CDR2 FVKESK. Trimming removed 3 bases from V and 3 bases from J, with 14 bases in between. The CDR3 region is CASSQAWGLKETQYF. The CDR3 DNA is TGTGCCAGCAGCCAGGCATGGGGGTTAAAAGAGACCCAGTACTTC.

This clonotype turned up a few times. This rearrangement joins TRBV7-9 to TRBJ1-2; D remains ambiguous. V shed 5 bases and J shed 3 bases, with 13 bases lying between them. This CDR3 region has 14 residues. Germline values: CDR1 SEHNR, CDR2 FQNEAQ (reference sequence). The CDR3 region has the DNA TGTGCCAGCAGCGGTGGGTCTGCTTACTATGGCTACACCTTC. Translation: CASSGGSAYYGYTF.

This clonotype was counted only a few times. The gene calls are TRBV5-4 and TRBJ2-5; D uncertain. V shed 6 bases and J shed 5 bases, with 17 bases lying between them. The CDR3 length is 14 residues. In germline, CDR1 is SGHNT, CDR2 YYREEE (reference sequence). This CDR3 reads CASTVGSSLETQYF. CDR3 nucleotides: TGTGCCAGCACCGTCGGGTCGAGTTTGGAGACCCAGTACTTC.

This clonotype was seen a few times. The chain recombines TRBV20-1 with TRBJ2-5, with D possibly TRBD2 on 6 matching bases. Trimming took 6 bases from V and 5 from J, leaving 13 bases between them. There are 12 residues in the CDR3. Germline V CDR1 and CDR2: DFQATT, SNEGSKA (reference sequence). CDR3 nucleotides: TGCAGTGCCCGGGGACTCGCGGAGACCCAGTACTTC. It yields the protein CSARGLAETQYF.

This clonotype has just a few counts. This sequence joins TRBV6-6 and TRBJ2-6, with D unclear. The CDR3 totals 14 residues. Trimming left V 2 bases short and J 3 bases short, with 5 bases between. Germline CDR1 is MNHNY and CDR2 is SVGAGI (reference sequence). Here the CDR3 DNA reads TGTGCCAGCAGTTACCCATTTGGGGCCAACGTCCTGACTTTC. The encoded protein is CASSYPFGANVLTF.

In this sample, this clonotype turned up a few times. The chain has TRBV12-3 or TRBV12-4 and TRBJ2-7; D remains ambiguous. Trimming removed 2 bases at V and 3 bases at J, with 11 bases between. The CDR3 is 14 amino acids. The CDR3 bases are TGTGCCAGCAGTTTATGGGCAGGTCTCTACGAGCAGTACGTC. Protein product: CASSLWAGLYEQYV.

V usage is TRBV6-6 and J usage is TRBJ1-5; no clear D. The germline gives CDR1 MNHNY, CDR2 SVGAGI (reference sequence). The V end was cut by 6 bases, the J end by 5 bases, with 17 bases between. This CDR3 comprises 15 residues. CDR3 nucleotides: TGTGCCAGCAGCCCCTTCCGAGGGCTAGATCAGCCCCAGCATTTT. As protein: CASSPFRGLDQPQHF.

The chain joins TRBV20-1 to TRBJ1-1; D gene ambiguous. The CDR3 loop spans 12 amino acids. V lost 5 bases to trimming and J lost 4 bases, with 11 bases between them. Germline V gene data show CDR1 as DFQATT and CDR2 as SNEGSKA (reference sequence). The DNA of the CDR3 is TGCAGTGCTGTCCCGGGGTTCACTGAAGCTTTCTTT. As protein: CSAVPGFTEAFF.

This chain connects TRBV28 to TRBJ2-7; D not certain. Germline lookup yields CDR1 MDHEN and CDR2 SYDVKM. Trimming removed 5 bases at V and 3 bases at J, with 14 bases between. The CDR3 has 14 residues. CDR3 sequence reads: CASSPPEKRYEQYF. CDR3 bases: TGTGCCAGCAGTCCACCGGAAAAACGCTACGAGCAGTACTTC.

This clonotype was observed at least ten times. This chain connects TRBV29-1 to TRBJ2-1, with D unclear. The V and J ends lost 5 bases and 7 bases respectively, with 9 bases between them. The CDR3 sequence is 11 residues long. The germline CDR1 and CDR2 sequences are SQVTM and ANQGSEA. Here the CDR3 DNA reads TGCAGCGTTATGGGGATGAATGAGCAGTTCTTC. Residues: CSVMGMNEQFF.

The chain employs TRBV5-6 and TRBJ1-3; tentative D call: TRBD1 (5 bases). The V end lost 4 bases, the J end lost 3 bases, and 11 bases lay between the germline ends. CDR3 length: 14 amino acids. CDR1 is SGHDT and CDR2 is YYEEEE in the germline V gene. The CDR3 nucleotides are TGTGCCAGCAGCGCGGGAGGGGTTGGAAACACCATATATTTT. Its protein is CASSAGGVGNTIYF.

J is TRBJ2-3 and V is TRBV6-5; a weak D match, TRBD1 (6 bases). The germline V and J ends were trimmed by 6 bases and 1 base, with 8 bases remaining between them. This CDR3 is 13 amino acids long. From germline, CDR1 is MNHEY and CDR2 SVGAGI. CDR3 sequence: CASRWTGTDTQYF. CDR3 bases: TGTGCCAGCAGGTGGACAGGCACAGATACGCAGTATTTT.

The chain has TRBV13 and TRBJ2-2; D is undetermined. CDR3 length equals 13 residues. Germline lookup yields CDR1 PRHDT and CDR2 FYEKMQ (reference sequence). Trimming removed 6 bases at V and 7 bases at J, with 12 bases between. The CDR3 nucleotides read TGTGCCAGCAGGCCTAGTGAGAACGGGGAGCTGTTTTTT. It codes for CASRPSENGELFF.

Written as DNA, the CDR3 is TGTGCCAGCGGCCGGGACACTAACACCGGGGAGCTGTTTTTT. Translated, it gives CASGRDTNTGELFF. The chain is built from TRBV28 and TRBJ2-2; maybe TRBD1 (6 bases). This CDR3 is 14 amino acids long. With 8 bases removed from V and 2 bases from J, the gap between germline ends came to 12 bases. The germline V gene has CDR1 MDHEN and CDR2 SYDVKM. Looking up the rest from reference TRBV28 and TRBJ2-2 gives the full variable domain: DVKVTQSSRYLVKRTGEKVFLECVQDMDHENMFWYRQDPGLGLRLIYFSYDVKMKEKGDIPEGYSVSREKKERFSLILESASTNQTSMYLCASGRDTNTGELFFGEGSRLTVL.